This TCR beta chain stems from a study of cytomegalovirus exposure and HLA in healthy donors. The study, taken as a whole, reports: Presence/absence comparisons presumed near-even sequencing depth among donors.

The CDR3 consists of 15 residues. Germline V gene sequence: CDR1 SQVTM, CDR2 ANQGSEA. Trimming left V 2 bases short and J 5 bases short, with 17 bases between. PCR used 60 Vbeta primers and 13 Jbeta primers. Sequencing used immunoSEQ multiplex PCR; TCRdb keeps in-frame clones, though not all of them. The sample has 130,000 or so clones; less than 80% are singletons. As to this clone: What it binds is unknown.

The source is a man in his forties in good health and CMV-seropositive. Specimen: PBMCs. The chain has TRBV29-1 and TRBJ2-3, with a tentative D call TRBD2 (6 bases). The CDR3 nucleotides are TGCAGCGTTGAATATCTAGCGCTTCGAAGAGATACGCAGTATTTT. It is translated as CSVEYLALRRDTQYF.